This T cell receptor beta chain derives from a study of T cells in Graves' hyperthyroidism and ophthalmopathy. Whole-study context: Peripheral blood was taken when the disease was first diagnosed, before any treatment began.

Findings of the study overall: In the blood, most expanded thyroid clonotypes above 0.001 appeared as well. Ophthalmopathy was told apart from stable hyperthyroidism by a 13 V-J model. Before onset, ophthalmopathy was predicted by the model a median 6.5 months earlier.

Template material for amplifying TCR beta CDR3 regions consisted of RNA transcripts. In the first-round RT-PCR of the TCR CDR3, the HTBI primer set was used. One entry per CDR3 protein, called by TCRdb with MiXCR from the multiplex PCR reads. The profile shows around 600,000 distinct CDR3 sequences, approximately 15% of them singletons. Details on this clonotype: Its antigen is still unknown.

Germline CDR1 is WSHSY and CDR2 is SAAADI. V was clipped by 6 bases and J by 7 bases, with 13 bases between them. This CDR3 comprises 13 residues. The material sequenced was blood. The receptor was isolated from a woman in her forties or fifties with Graves' ophthalmopathy. The chain recombines TRBV10-2 with TRBJ2-1, with D unclear. CDR3 sequence reads: CASRQSVRNEQFF. The CDR3, as DNA: TGCGCCAGCAGACAATCAGTGAGAAATGAGCAGTTCTTC.